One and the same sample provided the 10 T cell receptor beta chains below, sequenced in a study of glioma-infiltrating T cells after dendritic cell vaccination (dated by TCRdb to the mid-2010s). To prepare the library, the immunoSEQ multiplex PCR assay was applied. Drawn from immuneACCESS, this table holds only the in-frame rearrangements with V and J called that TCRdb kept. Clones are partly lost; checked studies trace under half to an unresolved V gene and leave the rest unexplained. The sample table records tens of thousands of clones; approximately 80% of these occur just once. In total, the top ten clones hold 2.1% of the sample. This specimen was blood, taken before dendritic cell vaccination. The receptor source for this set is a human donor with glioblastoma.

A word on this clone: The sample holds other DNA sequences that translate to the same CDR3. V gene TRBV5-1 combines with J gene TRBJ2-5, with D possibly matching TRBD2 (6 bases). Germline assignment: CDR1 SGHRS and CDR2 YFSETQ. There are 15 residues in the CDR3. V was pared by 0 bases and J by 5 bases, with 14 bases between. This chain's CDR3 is CASSLGAGTGETQYF. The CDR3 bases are TGCGCCAGCAGCTTGGGGGCGGGGACGGGGGAGACCCAGTACTTC.

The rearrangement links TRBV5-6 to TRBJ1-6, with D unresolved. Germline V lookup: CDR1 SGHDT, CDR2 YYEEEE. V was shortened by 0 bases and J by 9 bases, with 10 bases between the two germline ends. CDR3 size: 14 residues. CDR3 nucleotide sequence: TGTGCCAGCAGCTTGGGGCAGGTTGGTTCACCCCTCCACTTT. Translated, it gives CASSLGQVGSPLHF.

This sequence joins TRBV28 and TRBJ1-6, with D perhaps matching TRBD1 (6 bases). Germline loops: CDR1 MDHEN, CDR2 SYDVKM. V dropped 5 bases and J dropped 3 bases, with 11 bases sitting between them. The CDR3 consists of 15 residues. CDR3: CASSGRGNYNSPLHF. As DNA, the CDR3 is TGTGCCAGCAGTGGAAGGGGGAACTATAATTCACCCCTCCACTTT. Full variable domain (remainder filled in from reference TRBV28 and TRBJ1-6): DVKVTQSSRYLVKRTGEKVFLECVQDMDHENMFWYRQDPGLGLRLIYFSYDVKMKEKGDIPEGYSVSREKKERFSLILESASTNQTSMYLCASSGRGNYNSPLHFGNGTRLTVT.

CDR3 nucleotides: TGTGCCAGTAGTAACCCCCTTACCGCACTCCTTTACACTGAAGCTTTCTTT. Translated, it gives CASSNPLTALLYTEAFF. V usage is TRBV19 and J usage is TRBJ1-1; D not resolved. From germline, CDR1 is LNHDA and CDR2 SQIVND (reference sequence). This CDR3 spans 17 amino acids. V was clipped by 4 bases and J by 3 bases, with 21 bases between them.

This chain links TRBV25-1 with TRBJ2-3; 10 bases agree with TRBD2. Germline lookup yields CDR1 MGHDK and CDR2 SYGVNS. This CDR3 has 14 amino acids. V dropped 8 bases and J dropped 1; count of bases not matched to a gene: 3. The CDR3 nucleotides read TGTGCCAGCGTAGGACTAGCGGGCACAGATACGCAGTATTTT. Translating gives CASVGLAGTDTQYF.

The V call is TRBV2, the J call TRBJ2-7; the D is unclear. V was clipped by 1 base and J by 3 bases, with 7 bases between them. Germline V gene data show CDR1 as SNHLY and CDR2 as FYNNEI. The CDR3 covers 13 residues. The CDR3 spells CASSEEVSYEQYF. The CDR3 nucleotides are TGTGCCAGCAGTGAAGAAGTCAGCTACGAGCAGTACTTC.

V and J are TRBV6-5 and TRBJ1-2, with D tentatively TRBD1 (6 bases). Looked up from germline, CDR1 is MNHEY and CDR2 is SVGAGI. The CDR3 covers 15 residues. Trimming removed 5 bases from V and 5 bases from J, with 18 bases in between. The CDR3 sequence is CASSTLGQSAYGYTF. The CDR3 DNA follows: TGTGCCAGCAGTACCCTAGGACAGTCTGCTTATGGCTACACCTTC.

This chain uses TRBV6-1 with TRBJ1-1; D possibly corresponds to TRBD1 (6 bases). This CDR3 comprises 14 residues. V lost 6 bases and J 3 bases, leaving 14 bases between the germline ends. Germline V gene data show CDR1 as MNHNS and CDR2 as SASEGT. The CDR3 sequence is CASSLIQGDTEAFF. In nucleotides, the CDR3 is TGTGCCAGCAGCTTAATACAGGGAGACACTGAAGCTTTCTTT.

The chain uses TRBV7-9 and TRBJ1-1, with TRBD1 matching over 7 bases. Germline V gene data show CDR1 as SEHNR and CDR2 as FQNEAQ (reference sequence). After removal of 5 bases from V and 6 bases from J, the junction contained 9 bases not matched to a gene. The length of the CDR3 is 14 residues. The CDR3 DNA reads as TGTGCCAGCAGCAAGCCGACAGGGTTCTCTGAAGCTTTCTTT. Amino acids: CASSKPTGFSEAFF.

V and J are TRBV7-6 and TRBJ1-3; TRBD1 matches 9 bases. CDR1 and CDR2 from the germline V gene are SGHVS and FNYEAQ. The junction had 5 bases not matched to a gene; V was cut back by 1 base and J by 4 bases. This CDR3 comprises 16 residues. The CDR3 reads CASSLDSGQGGNTIYF. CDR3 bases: TGTGCCAGCAGCTTAGACTCGGGACAGGGAGGAAACACCATATATTTT.